The rows below give T cell receptor beta chains drawn from one sample of a study of CD8+ T cells in alopecia areata. Only in-frame clones appear in the TCRdb table, and some are missing; sequencing was by immunoSEQ multiplex PCR. The data hold around 140,000 clones, with about 87% observed a single time. This sample comprised CD8+ T cells sorted from blood, obtained at week 0. These TCRs come from a human donor with alopecia areata. Both conserved end residues are part of each CDR3. The D gene is left open where the match is weak. Rows give clone size only sometimes, using once, few, many, or a class for an expanded clone.

J	V	D	size	DNA	CDR3
TRBJ2-3	TRBV7-9	.	.	TGTGCCAGCAGCTTTCTTCGAGGGTTCACAGATACGCAGTATTTT	CASSFLRGFTDTQYF
TRBJ2-7	TRBV27	.	.	TGTGCCAGCAGTTTATGGGCCTCCCACGAGCAGTACTTC	CASSLWASHEQYF
TRBJ2-7	TRBV11-2	.	.	TGTGCCAGCAGCTTAGATCCGGATTACGAGCAGTACTTC	CASSLDPDYEQYF
TRBJ1-2	TRBV21-1	.	.	TGTGCCAGCAGCAAAGTATTTGATGGCTACACCTTC	CASSKVFDGYTF
TRBJ2-1	TRBV7-9	.	.	TGTGCCAGCAGCTTAGGGAATGAGCAGTTCTTC	CASSLGNEQFF
TRBJ2-7	TRBV7-9	.	once	TGTGCCAGCAGCCAGGCGGGGAGCTCCTACGAGCAGTACTTC	CASSQAGSSYEQYF
TRBJ1-1	TRBV10-2	.	once	TGCGCCAGCATCGGTTCCAACACTGAAGCTTTCTTT	CASIGSNTEAFF
TRBJ2-5	TRBV4-1	TRBD2	few	TGCGCCAGCAGCCAATTTGATAGCGGGACCTTTAGAGAGACCCAGTACTTC	CASSQFDSGTFRETQYF
TRBJ1-5	TRBV28	TRBD1	many	TGTGCTACCCGGGACAGGGGTATGCGAGGCAATCAGCCCCAGCATTTT	CATRDRGMRGNQPQHF
TRBJ2-7	TRBV6-5	TRBD2	.	TGTGCCAGCAGTTACTTGCTAGCGGAGAGCTACGAGCAGTACTTC	CASSYLLAESYEQYF
TRBJ2-2	TRBV4-1	.	.	TGCGCCAGCAGCCAAGTCGACGAGAACACCGGGGAGCTGTTTTTT	CASSQVDENTGELFF
TRBJ2-3	TRBV13	.	.	TGTGCCAGCAGCTTAGCCAGACGCACAGATACGCAGTATTTT	CASSLARRTDTQYF
TRBJ2-7	TRBV4-1	TRBD1	.	TGCGCCAGCAGCCAAGTGAGTTCTTGGGGCCGGACAGGGGAGCAGTACTTC	CASSQVSSWGRTGEQYF
TRBJ2-3	TRBV6-5	.	few	TGTGCCAGCAGTTACTCGGCAGGGGCGAACACAGATACGCAGTATTTT	CASSYSAGANTDTQYF
TRBJ2-7	TRBV7-2	TRBD2	.	TGTGCCAGCAGCTTAGCCTACGGCGGGAGTCCCCCCTACGAGCAGTACTTC	CASSLAYGGSPPYEQYF
TRBJ1-2	TRBV19	.	.	TGTGCCAGTAGTATAACCGGGGGCAATGGCTACACCTTC	CASSITGGNGYTF
TRBJ2-1	TRBV7-3	.	.	TGTGCCAGCAGCTTAACTACCTCCGGCGGCGATGAGCAGTTCTTC	CASSLTTSGGDEQFF
TRBJ2-2	TRBV29-1	TRBD2	few	TGCAGCGTCGACCCGGGACTAGCGGGGGGGCCCGGCGGGGAGCTGTTTTTT	CSVDPGLAGGPGGELFF
TRBJ2-1	TRBV30	TRBD2	few	TGTGCCTGGATCGGTAGCGGGAGTCTCTATGAGCAGTTCTTC	CAWIGSGSLYEQFF
TRBJ1-2	TRBV19	.	.	TGTGCCAGTGTAGGGGTGGGATATGGCTACACCTTC	CASVGVGYGYTF
TRBJ2-7	TRBV15	TRBD2	.	TGTGCCACCAGCAGAGTAGGGAGGGTCTACGAGCAGTACTTC	CATSRVGRVYEQYF
TRBJ2-3	TRBV7-2	.	.	TGTGCCAGCAGCTTTGGCAATACCCCCACAGATACGCAGTATTTT	CASSFGNTPTDTQYF
TRBJ2-1	TRBV14	TRBD2	.	TGTGCCAGCAGCCAAGCGGGGGGGCTCTACAATGAGCAGTTCTTC	CASSQAGGLYNEQFF
TRBJ1-1	TRBV25-1	.	.	TGTGCCAGCTTCGACACTGAAGCTTTCTTT	CASFDTEAFF
TRBJ2-7	TRBV30	TRBD1	.	TGTGCCTGGAACCGGGACAGCTCCTACGAGCAGTACTTC	CAWNRDSSYEQYF
TRBJ2-5	TRBV4-1	TRBD2	few	TGCGCCAGCAGCCTCAGCGGGATCCAAGAGACCCAGTACTTC	CASSLSGIQETQYF
TRBJ2-1	TRBV5-4	TRBD1	.	TGTGCCAGCAGCGGATGGACAGGCGTCAGCTCCTACAATGAGCAGTTCTTC	CASSGWTGVSSYNEQFF
TRBJ2-1	TRBV7-2	.	few	TGTGCCAGCAGCCCGCTAGCGAGCTCCTACAATGAGCAGTTCTTC	CASSPLASSYNEQFF
TRBJ2-7	TRBV6-5	.	.	TGTGCCAGCAGTTACTCGACAGTTCACGAGCAGTACTTC	CASSYSTVHEQYF
TRBJ2-7	TRBV6-5	.	.	TGTGCCAGCAGTCTACGACAAGGACCCCATTACGAGCAGTACTTC	CASSLRQGPHYEQYF
TRBJ1-1	TRBV9	.	.	TGTGCCAGCAGCGTATCCGGGGGGATGGCATCTGAAGCTTTCTTT	CASSVSGGMASEAFF
TRBJ2-7	TRBV9	.	.	TGTGCCAGCAGTGATAGCGGTCTTCTCGAGCAGTACTTC	CASSDSGLLEQYF
TRBJ1-2	TRBV27	TRBD1	.	TGTGCCAGCAGCCGGACAGGCTATAACTATGGCTACACCTTC	CASSRTGYNYGYTF
TRBJ2-3	TRBV29-1	TRBD2	.	TGCAGCGTCCTTGGACTAGCGGAAAGCACAGATACGCAGTATTTT	CSVLGLAESTDTQYF
TRBJ1-1	TRBV4-1	.	.	TGCGCCAGCAGCCCGTTGACGGGCCAAAACACTGAAGCTTTCTTT	CASSPLTGQNTEAFF
TRBJ2-5	TRBV29-1	.	.	TGCAGCGGTGACGGGGAGACCCAGTACTTC	CSGDGETQYF
TRBJ1-1	TRBV29-1	.	.	TGCAGCGTTGACCAGGGAGGGTGGATCACTGAAGCTTTCTTT	CSVDQGGWITEAFF
TRBJ2-1	TRBV13	.	.	TGTGCCAGCAGCTTATCAGGGAATGAGCAGTTCTTC	CASSLSGNEQFF
TRBJ2-7	TRBV7-9	TRBD2	.	TGTGCCAGCAGCTCTGGGGGGGCCTACGAGCAGTACTTC	CASSSGGAYEQYF
TRBJ2-7	TRBV29-1	.	.	TGCAGTGGATTTAGCGGAACACGGGGCGAGCAGTACTTC	CSGFSGTRGEQYF
TRBJ1-1	TRBV9	.	.	TGTGCCAGCAGCGTAGTCATTGGGGGCGGCACTGAAGCTTTCTTT	CASSVVIGGGTEAFF
TRBJ2-7	TRBV29-1	.	.	TGCAGCGTCGAATTGGACAGTGTCTACGAGCAGTACTTC	CSVELDSVYEQYF
TRBJ2-3	TRBV29-1	.	.	TGCAGCGTTGAAGAATTTGGGCTCTATACGCAGTATTTT	CSVEEFGLYTQYF
TRBJ1-5	TRBV27	TRBD1	.	TGTGCCAGCAGCCTGGGACAGGGAAATCAGCCCCAGCATTTT	CASSLGQGNQPQHF
TRBJ2-2	TRBV21-1	.	.	TGTGCCAGCAGCAAGACTAGCGGGAGGCGAGTGGACGGGGAGCTGTTTTTT	CASSKTSGRRVDGELFF